The clone carrying this T cell receptor beta chain was seen ten or more times. Its antigen is not identified. The sample belongs to a study of T cells in Graves' hyperthyroidism and ophthalmopathy. Notes on the study in general: Ophthalmopathy was distinguished from stable hyperthyroidism by 13 V-J signatures.

Researchers took RNA transcripts and amplified the TCR beta CDR3 regions from them. TCR CDR3 underwent first-round RT-PCR with the HTBI primer set. A single record per CDR3 protein comes from TCRdb applying MiXCR to the multiplex PCR reads. Of about 180,000 distinct CDR3 sequences in the sample, 9.4% were seen once. V lost 4 bases, J lost 2 bases, and 10 bases stayed unmatched. The CDR3 runs 16 residues. The germline V gene has CDR1 MNHNS and CDR2 SASEGT. The chain carries TRBV6-1 and TRBJ2-7; TRBD2 matches 8 bases. The sample consisted of blood. This sequence was found in a woman between 18 and 29 years old with Graves' hyperthyroidism that later progressed to Graves' ophthalmopathy. The chain's CDR3 is CASSAEVGGGTYEQYF. The CDR3 DNA is TGTGCCAGCAGTGCAGAGGTGGGCGGGGGGACCTACGAGCAGTACTTC.